This TCR beta chain is drawn from a study of blood T cells in healthy people across ages. CDR3 size: 10 residues. Germline-derived CDR1 and CDR2 are DFQATT and SNEGSKA (reference sequence). V was pared by 6 bases and J by 11 bases, with 13 bases between. Study observations and caveats: Estimated diversity that came from one million T cells was considered an underestimate.

About this clonotype itself: Its target is unknown.

Together with a sample-barcoded 5' primer, a J-beta primer mix was included in a second PCR lasting about 6 to 12 cycles. TCRdb re-analysed the 5' RACE reads in MiXCR, keeping a single row per CDR3 protein. The sample contains around 970,000 distinct CDR3 sequences, just over 50% of which appear only once. The rearrangement joins TRBV20-1 to TRBJ1-2; D is possibly TRBD1 (6 bases). What was sequenced was blood. The sequence was obtained from a woman aged 55-70 years in good health. In nucleotides, the CDR3 is TGCAGTGCCGGGGGCGTTGGTTACACCTTC. It is translated as CSAGGVGYTF.